What follows is one T cell receptor (beta chain) and its context. The antigen remains unidentified. The sample's treatment: AdE1-LMPpoly-expanded autologous EBV-specific T-cell therapy followed by anti-PD-1 nivolumab. These data belong to a study of EBV T-cell therapy then PD-1 blockade in nasopharyngeal carcinoma. Profiling relied on immunoSEQ multiplex PCR, and the TCRdb table lists in-frame clones only, not all of them. The data contain fewer than 20,000 clones, roughly 83% of them singletons. The CDR3 is 14 residues long. Trimming shortened V by 2 bases and J by 0 bases, and 2 bases separated the two germline ends. Germline CDR1 reads MNHEY; CDR2 reads SVGEGT.

Sequences were derived from CD8+ T cells from blood, sampled at day 0 from a patient whose treatment included autologous EBV-specific T cells and nivolumab. The sequence came from a man aged 35-49 years with nasopharyngeal carcinoma. The V call is TRBV6-2 or TRBV6-3, the J call TRBJ2-6; D gene unclear. The CDR3 region is CASSYDSGANVLTF. In DNA form, the CDR3 reads TGTGCCAGCAGTTACGACTCTGGGGCCAACGTCCTGACTTTC.